A single TCR beta chain is shown here with its context. The antigen is not known. The data originate from a study of T cell responses to AZD1222 COVID-19 vaccine. Study-wide background: Second-dose intervals of approximately 4 or approximately 12 weeks were pooled.

Study-wide results and limits: None of the repertoires were sampled until the peak T cell response had passed. Baseline serology detected seropositivity in only a handful of AZD1222 recipients. Reportedly, nearly half of unique spike TCRs recognized epitopes outside B.1.351/B.1.1.7 mutations.

This CDR3 is 17 amino acids long. Germline V gene sequence: CDR1 SGHRS, CDR2 YFSETQ. The germline V and J ends were trimmed by 4 bases and 0 bases, with 18 bases remaining between them. Method: immunoSEQ multiplex PCR; TCRdb's copy keeps in-frame clones and lacks some. The sample lists tens of thousands of clones, roughly nine tenths seen once, with about 5.2% in the top ten. V usage is TRBV5-1 and J usage is TRBJ2-3, with D maybe TRBD2 (7 bases). This TCR came from an adult in good health. The sample in question was peripheral blood, obtained on day 0 of AZD1222 vaccination. The DNA of the CDR3 is TGCGCCAGCAGCCGAACGGGGGGCCGTACCAGCACAGATACGCAGTATTTT. It codes for CASSRTGGRTSTDTQYF.